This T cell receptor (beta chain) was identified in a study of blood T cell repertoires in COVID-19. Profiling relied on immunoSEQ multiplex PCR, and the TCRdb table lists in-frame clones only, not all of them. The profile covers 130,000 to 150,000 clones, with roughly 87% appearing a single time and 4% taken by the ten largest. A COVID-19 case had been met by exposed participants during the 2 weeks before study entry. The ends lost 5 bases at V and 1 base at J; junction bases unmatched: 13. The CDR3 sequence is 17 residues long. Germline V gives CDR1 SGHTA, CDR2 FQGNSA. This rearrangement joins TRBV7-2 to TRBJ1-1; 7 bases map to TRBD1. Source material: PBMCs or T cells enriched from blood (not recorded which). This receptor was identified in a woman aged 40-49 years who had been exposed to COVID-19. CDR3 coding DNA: TGTGCCAGCAGCGCCCCCCTGTTCGGGACAGCGAACACTGAAGCTTTCTTT. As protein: CASSAPLFGTANTEAFF.